These 8 T cell receptor beta chains were sequenced from one sample in a study of blood T cell repertoires in COVID-19. Data came from immunoSEQ multiplex PCR; TCRdb stores just in-frame clones and leaves some out. Among approximately 490,000 clones listed, roughly 87% were seen once. Sequencing was done on a sample of PBMCs or T cells enriched from blood (not recorded which). Receptors were obtained from a young woman who had recovered from COVID-19.

This clone was counted between two and nine times. The V gene is TRBV19, the J gene TRBJ1-5; D is unresolved. The CDR3 loop spans 13 amino acids. Germline loops: CDR1 LNHDA, CDR2 SQIVND (reference sequence). Trimming pared 4 bases from V and 4 bases from J, leaving 8 bases between. The CDR3, as DNA: TGTGCCAGTAGTACTCGACAAAATCAGCCCCAGCATTTT. This translates into CASSTRQNQPQHF.

A few counts support this clone. The chain is built from TRBV6-1 and TRBJ1-2; 7 nucleotides line up with TRBD1. The CDR3 length is 17 residues. V shed 2 bases, J shed 4 bases, and the junction held 13 bases outside the gene matches. The germline CDR1 and CDR2 sequences are MNHNS and SASEGT. The CDR3 bases are TGTGCCAGCAGTGAAAGGGATGGGACAGCAACTCTCTATGGCTACACCTTC. This translates into CASSERDGTATLYGYTF.

The V gene is TRBV24-1, the J gene TRBJ2-1; no clear D gene. The germline CDR1 and CDR2 sequences are KGHDR and SFDVKD. Trimming left V 4 bases short and J 7 bases short, with 13 bases between. This CDR3 is 14 amino acids long. DNA for the CDR3: TGTGCCACCAGTGAGCCACGTGCGAGGAATGAGCAGTTCTTC. Encoded protein: CATSEPRARNEQFF.

This chain uses TRBV19 with TRBJ1-4; possible D gene TRBD1, 5 bases. The V end was cut by 6 bases, the J end by 6 bases, with 17 bases between. CDR3 length: 15 residues. The germline V gene encodes CDR1 LNHDA and CDR2 SQIVND (reference sequence). CDR3 sequence (DNA): TGTGCCAGTAGGAGAACCGGGACTTCCGATGAAAAACTGTTTTTT. Protein sequence: CASRRTGTSDEKLFF.

This clone was seen a handful of times. This rearrangement joins TRBV25-1 to TRBJ1-2; 9 positions agree with TRBD1. J gave up 10 bases and V 4 bases, and 13 bases lay outside the gene matches. This CDR3 is built from 15 residues. From germline, CDR1 is MGHDK and CDR2 SYGVNS. The CDR3 nucleotides read TGTGCCAGCAGTGCCTGGGGAGAGGGACAGGGTGACTACACCTTC. This gives the protein CASSAWGEGQGDYTF.

This chain joins TRBV29-1 and TRBJ1-5, with D possibly matching TRBD1 (5 bases). Trimming pared 0 bases from V and 0 bases from J, leaving 15 bases between. The CDR3 loop spans 17 amino acids. The germline CDR1 and CDR2 sequences are SQVTM and ANQGSEA. The CDR3 region is CSVEDGERGGSNQPQHF. In DNA, the CDR3 is TGCAGCGTTGAAGATGGGGAACGGGGGGGTAGCAATCAGCCCCAGCATTTT.

The rearrangement uses TRBV27 and TRBJ1-6; TRBD1 agrees at 9 bases. CDR1 is MNHEY, CDR2 SMNVEV, per germline (reference sequence). V shed 5 bases and J 10 bases; nucleotides not matched to a gene: 3. This CDR3 contains 13 residues. Here the CDR3 reads CASSDRGNSPLHF. DNA for the CDR3: TGTGCCAGCAGTGACAGGGGGAACTCACCCCTCCACTTT.

The chain couples TRBV3-1 (or the pseudogene TRBV3-2) to TRBJ2-3; 10 nucleotides agree with TRBD2. CDR1 is LGHDT and CDR2 is YNNKEL in the germline V gene (reference sequence). The CDR3 totals 18 residues. V shed 0 bases, J shed 1 base, and the junction held 7 bases outside the gene matches. CDR3 loop: CASSQDPSGGFGTDTQYF. In DNA form, the CDR3 reads TGTGCCAGCAGCCAAGATCCTAGCGGGGGATTCGGCACAGATACGCAGTATTTT.